This T cell receptor (beta chain) was observed in a study of T cell repertoires in cytomegalovirus infection. Study context: Matching HLA type, along with CMV infection, was indicated by public TCR beta signatures.

A remark on this clonotype: What it binds is not known.

The germline CDR1 and CDR2 sequences are ENHRY and SYGVKD. Between the trimmed V and J ends, which lost 8 bases and 2 bases, there was a span of 9 bases. CDR3 length: 12 residues. TCRdb redid the calling of the reads with MiXCR, one entry per CDR3 protein. Of 360,000 or so distinct CDR3 sequences listed, nearly 35% are singletons. V usage is TRBV10-3 and J usage is TRBJ1-1; D is unclear. The sequencing here drew on cultured PBMCs, taken from culture after CMV antigen stimulation. The sequence derives from a human donor in good health (CMV status not recorded). Some clones in this sample may be carry-over from other donors' samples. As DNA, the CDR3 is TGTGCCATCTCGACAAGAAACACTGAAGCTTTCTTT. Its translation is CAISTRNTEAFF.